The entry below describes one TCR beta chain. The CDR3 consists of 15 residues. Per the germline V gene, CDR1 is LGHNA and CDR2 is YSLEER. V gave up 3 bases and J gave up 4 bases; unmatched junction bases: 4. The data derive from a study of T cell changes during pregnancy in multiple sclerosis. The protocol was immunoSEQ multiplex PCR, while the TCRdb copy is restricted to in-frame clones and leaves out a portion. The sample contains roughly 38,000 clones, 80% to 90% of which appear only once. The sequence derives from a female donor with multiple sclerosis, enrolled in a pregnancy study. Sequencing was performed on CD4+ T cells from peripheral blood mononuclear cells, taken before pregnancy. The chain combines TRBV4-3 with TRBJ2-3; 10 nucleotides line up with TRBD1. CDR3: CASSQGQGTPDTQYF. The CDR3 nucleotides read TGCGCCAGCAGCCAGGGACAGGGGACGCCAGATACGCAGTATTTT.